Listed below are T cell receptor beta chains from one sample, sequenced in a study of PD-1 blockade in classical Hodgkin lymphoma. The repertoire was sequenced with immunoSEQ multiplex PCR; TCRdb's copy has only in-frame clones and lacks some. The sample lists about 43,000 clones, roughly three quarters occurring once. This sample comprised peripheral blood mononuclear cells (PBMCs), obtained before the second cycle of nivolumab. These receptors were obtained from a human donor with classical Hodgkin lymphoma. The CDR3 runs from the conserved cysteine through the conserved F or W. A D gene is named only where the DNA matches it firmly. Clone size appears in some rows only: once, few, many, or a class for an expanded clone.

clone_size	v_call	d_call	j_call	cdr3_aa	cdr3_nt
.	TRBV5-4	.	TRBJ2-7	CASSLRPARDTSYEQYF	TGTGCCAGCAGCTTACGTCCAGCCCGGGACACCTCCTACGAGCAGTACTTC
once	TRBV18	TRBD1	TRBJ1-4	CASSPAGQSNEKLFF	TGTGCCAGCTCACCAGCGGGACAGAGTAATGAAAAACTGTTTTTT
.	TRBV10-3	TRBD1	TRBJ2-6	CAIKDTGDPGANVLTF	TGTGCCATCAAGGATACAGGGGACCCTGGGGCCAACGTCCTGACTTTC
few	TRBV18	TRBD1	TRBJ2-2	CASSDLQGTNTGELFF	TGTGCCAGCTCAGACCTACAGGGGACGAACACCGGGGAGCTGTTTTTT
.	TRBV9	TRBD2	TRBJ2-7	CASSTPTAGGEQYF	TGTGCCAGCAGCACACCTACAGCGGGGGGCGAGCAGTACTTC
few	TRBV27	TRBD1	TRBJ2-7	CASSLFFITGDEQYF	TGTGCCAGCAGTTTGTTCTTCATTACAGGGGACGAGCAGTACTTC
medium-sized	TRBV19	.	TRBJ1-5	CASSQTAGGNQPQHF	TGTGCCAGTTCGCAGACTGCCGGGGGCAATCAGCCCCAGCATTTT
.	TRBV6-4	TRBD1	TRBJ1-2	CASSGQGRWGYTF	TGTGCCAGCAGTGGACAGGGCCGGTGGGGCTACACCTTC
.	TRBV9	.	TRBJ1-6	CASSAQGVYNSPLHF	TGTGCCAGCAGCGCGCAGGGAGTTTACAATTCACCCCTCCACTTT
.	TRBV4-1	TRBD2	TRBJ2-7	CASSRQTSGRAHEQYF	TGCGCCAGCAGCCGCCAAACTAGCGGGAGGGCCCACGAGCAGTACTTC
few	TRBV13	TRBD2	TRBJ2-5	CASSPQGVSGGGFGTQYF	TGTGCCAGCAGCCCCCAGGGCGTGAGCGGGGGAGGCTTTGGGACCCAGTACTTC
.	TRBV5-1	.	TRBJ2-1	CASSFAREQFF	TGCGCCAGCAGCTTCGCTAGGGAGCAGTTCTTC
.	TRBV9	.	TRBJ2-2	CASSPTHTGELFF	TGTGCCAGCAGCCCCACCCACACCGGGGAGCTGTTTTTT
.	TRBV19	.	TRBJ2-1	CASSISNEQFF	TGTGCCAGTAGTATCAGCAATGAGCAGTTCTTC
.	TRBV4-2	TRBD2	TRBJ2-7	CASRSGSLGEQYF	TGTGCCAGCCGTAGCGGGAGCTTGGGCGAGCAGTACTTC
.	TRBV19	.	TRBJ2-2	CASSIGWSNTGELFF	TGTGCCAGTAGTATAGGTTGGTCGAACACCGGGGAGCTGTTTTTT
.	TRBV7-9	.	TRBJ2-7	CASSLGSYEQYF	TGTGCCAGCAGCTTAGGGAGCTACGAGCAGTACTTC
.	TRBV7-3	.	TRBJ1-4	CASSRVGEKLFF	TGTGCCAGCAGCCGAGTTGGGGAAAAACTGTTTTTT
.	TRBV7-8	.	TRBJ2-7	CASSPPDSYEQYF	TGTGCCAGCAGCCCCCCCGATTCCTACGAGCAGTACTTC
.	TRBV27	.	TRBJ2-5	CASRPATYQETQYF	TGTGCCAGCAGGCCAGCCACTTACCAAGAGACCCAGTACTTC
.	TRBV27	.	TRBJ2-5	CASSLVTGSETQYF	TGTGCCAGCAGTTTAGTTACAGGGTCGGAGACCCAGTACTTC
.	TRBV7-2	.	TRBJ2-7	CASSLSISYEQYF	TGTGCCAGCAGCTTATCCATTTCCTACGAGCAGTACTTC
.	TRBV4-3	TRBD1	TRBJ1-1	CASSQEGPRGRRAFF	TGCGCCAGCAGCCAAGAGGGCCCCAGGGGGCGAAGAGCTTTCTTT
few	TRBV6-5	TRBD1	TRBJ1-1	CASSFGQVNTEAFF	TGTGCCAGCAGTTTCGGACAGGTGAACACTGAAGCTTTCTTT
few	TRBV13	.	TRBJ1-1	CASSRFDRDTEAFF	TGTGCCAGCAGCCGATTCGACCGGGACACTGAAGCTTTCTTT
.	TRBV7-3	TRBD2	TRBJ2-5	CASSGGTVAGGTQYF	TGTGCCAGCAGCGGTGGAACCGTGGCGGGGGGGACCCAGTACTTC
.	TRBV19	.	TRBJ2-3	CASSNSRPTDTQYF	TGTGCCAGTAGTAATAGCCGGCCCACAGATACGCAGTATTTT
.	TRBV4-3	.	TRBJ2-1	CASSPPQGNEQFF	TGCGCCAGCAGCCCTCCTCAGGGCAATGAGCAGTTCTTC
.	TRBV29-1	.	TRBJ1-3	CSVVQTAGNTIYF	TGCAGCGTTGTCCAGACAGCTGGAAACACCATATATTTT
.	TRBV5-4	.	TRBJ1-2	CASSSEGRSDGYTF	TGTGCCAGCAGCTCCGAGGGGAGATCCGACGGCTACACCTTC